These 8 T cell receptor beta chains were sequenced from one sample in a study of T cells after yellow fever vaccination. One entry per CDR3 protein results from TCRdb running MiXCR on the 5' RACE reads. The table shows around 530,000 distinct CDR3 sequences, with less than 20% occurring only once. Sequenced material: PBMCs, taken 4 to 6 days after the first yellow fever vaccination. The source is a man aged 18 to 29 who received the YFV17D yellow fever vaccine.

This clonotype was counted only a few times. Germline and junction disagree at one end, which may indicate a read error. V is TRBV25-1 and J is TRBJ2-5; TRBD2 might be the D (6 bases). The germline CDR1 and CDR2 sequences are MGHDK and SYGVNS. CDR3 length equals 13 residues. DNA of the CDR3: TGTGCCAACAGTGTGGTGGGAGGTGAGACCCAGTACTTC. It translates to CANSVVGGETQYF. The variable domain in full, completed from reference TRBV25-1 and TRBJ2-5, reads EADIYQTPRYLVIGTGKKITLECSQTMGHDKMYWYQQDPGMELHLIHYSYGVNSTEKGDLSSESTVSRIRTEHFPLTLESARPSHTSQYLCANSVVGGETQYFGPGTRLLVL.

This chain joins TRBV9 and TRBJ2-1; D call uncertain. The CDR3 sequence is 13 residues long. Germline V CDR1 and CDR2: SGDLS, YYNGEE. V gave up 0 bases and J gave up 6 bases, with 7 bases separating them. The CDR3 nucleotides are TGTGCCAGCAGCGTAGGCACCCTCAATGAGCAGTTCTTC. It yields the protein CASSVGTLNEQFF.

This rearrangement joins TRBV6-2 or TRBV6-3 to TRBJ2-1; D gene ambiguous. V lost 9 bases to trimming and J lost 0 bases, with 9 bases between them. Germline lookup yields CDR1 MNHEY and CDR2 SVGEGT. The CDR3 has 13 amino acids. Here the CDR3 reads CASTQSSYNEQFF. CDR3 in DNA: TGTGCCAGTACCCAGAGCTCCTACAATGAGCAGTTCTTC.

This sequence joins TRBV20-1 and TRBJ2-7; 12 nucleotides line up with TRBD2. The CDR3 has 15 amino acids. Germline-derived CDR1 and CDR2 are DFQATT and SNEGSKA (reference sequence). With 2 bases clipped from V and 3 bases from J, the junction kept 5 bases outside the gene matches. The CDR3 bases are TGCAGTGCTAGACCAACTAGCGGGAGGCTCTACGAGCAGTACTTC. Protein product: CSARPTSGRLYEQYF.

This clonotype occurred many times. The V and J genes are TRBV7-2 and TRBJ1-2, with 9 nucleotides matching TRBD1. This CDR3 has 16 residues. The trim removed 3 bases at V and 2 bases at J, leaving 7 bases unmatched. Germline assignment: CDR1 SGHTA and CDR2 FQGNSA. The CDR3 region is CASSLAGQGRNYGYTF. As DNA, the CDR3 is TGTGCCAGCAGCTTGGCTGGACAGGGGAGGAACTATGGCTACACCTTC.

The V and J genes are TRBV15 and TRBJ2-7; TRBD1 aligns across 8 bases. The CDR3 runs 15 residues. Germline V gene data show CDR1 as LNHNV and CDR2 as YYDKDF (reference sequence). V lost 2 bases and J lost 3; bases outside the gene matches: 6. CDR3 in DNA: TGTGCCACCAGCAGACCTCGACAGGGGAGCTACGAGCAGTACGTC. Residues: CATSRPRQGSYEQYV.

This clonotype was found once. The chain employs TRBV4-1 and TRBJ2-1; the D gene is possibly TRBD2 (6 bases). V lost 0 bases, J lost 13 bases, and 22 bases lay in between. The CDR3 totals 16 residues. Germline loops: CDR1 MGHRA, CDR2 YSYEKL. In nucleotides, the CDR3 is TGCGCCAGCAGCCAAGACACTAGCCGGCCCACGAGGGAACAGTTCTTC. Translating it yields CASSQDTSRPTREQFF.

The rearrangement uses TRBV7-6 and TRBJ2-3; perhaps D is TRBD1 or TRBD2 (5 bases each). This CDR3 is built from 17 residues. Trimming removed 2 bases from V and 2 bases from J, with 17 bases in between. Germline V gives CDR1 SGHVS, CDR2 FNYEAQ. The CDR3 loop is CASSLNPGQEATDTQYF. In DNA form, the CDR3 reads TGTGCCAGCAGCTTAAACCCGGGGCAGGAGGCCACAGATACGCAGTATTTT.